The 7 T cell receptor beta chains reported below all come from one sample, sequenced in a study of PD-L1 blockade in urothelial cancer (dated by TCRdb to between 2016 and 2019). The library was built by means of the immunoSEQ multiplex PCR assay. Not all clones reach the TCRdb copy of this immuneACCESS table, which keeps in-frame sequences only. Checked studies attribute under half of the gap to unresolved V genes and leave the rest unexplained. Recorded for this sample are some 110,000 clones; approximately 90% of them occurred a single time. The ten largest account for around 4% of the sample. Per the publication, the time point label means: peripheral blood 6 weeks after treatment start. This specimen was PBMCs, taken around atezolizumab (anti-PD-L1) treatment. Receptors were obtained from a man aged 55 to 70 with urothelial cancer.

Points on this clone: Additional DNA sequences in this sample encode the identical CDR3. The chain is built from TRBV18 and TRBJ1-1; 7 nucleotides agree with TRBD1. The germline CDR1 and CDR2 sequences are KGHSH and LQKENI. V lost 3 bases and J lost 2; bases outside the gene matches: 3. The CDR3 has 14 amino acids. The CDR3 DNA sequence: TGTGCCAGCTCACCCGGACAGGCAAACACTGAAGCTTTCTTT. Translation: CASSPGQANTEAFF.

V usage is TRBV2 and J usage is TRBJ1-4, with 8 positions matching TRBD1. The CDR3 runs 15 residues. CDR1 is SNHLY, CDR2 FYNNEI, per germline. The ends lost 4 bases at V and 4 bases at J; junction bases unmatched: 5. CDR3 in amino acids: CASSGATGVNEKLFF. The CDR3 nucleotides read TGTGCCAGCAGTGGCGCGACAGGGGTTAATGAAAAACTGTTTTTT.

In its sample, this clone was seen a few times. The CDR3 spells CAWMRHAEAFF. CDR3 bases: TGTGCCTGGATGCGACACGCTGAAGCTTTCTTT. The chain carries TRBV30 and TRBJ1-1; D is unclear. Looked up from germline, CDR1 is GTSNPN and CDR2 is SVGIG (reference sequence). V dropped 4 bases and J dropped 6 bases, with 9 bases sitting between them. CDR3 length equals 11 residues.

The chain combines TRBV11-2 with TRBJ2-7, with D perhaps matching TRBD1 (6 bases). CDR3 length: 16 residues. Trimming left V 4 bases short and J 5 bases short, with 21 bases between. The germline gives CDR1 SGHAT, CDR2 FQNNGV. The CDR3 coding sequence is TGTGCCAGCAGCTCCCTCCTCGGCAGGGGCCCCCACGAGCAGTACTTC. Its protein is CASSSLLGRGPHEQYF. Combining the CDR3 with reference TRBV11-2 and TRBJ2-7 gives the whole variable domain EAGVAQSPRYKIIEKRQSVAFWCNPISGHATLYWYQQILGQGPKLLIQFQNNGVVDDSQLPKDRFSAERLKGVDSTLKIQPAKLEDSAVYLCASSSLLGRGPHEQYFGPGTRLTVT.

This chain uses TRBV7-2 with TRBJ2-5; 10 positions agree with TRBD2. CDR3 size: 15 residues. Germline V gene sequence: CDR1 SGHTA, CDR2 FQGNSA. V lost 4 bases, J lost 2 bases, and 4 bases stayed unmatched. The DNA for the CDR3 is TGTGCCAGCAGCTACCAGCGGGGGGGACAAGAGACCCAGTACTTC. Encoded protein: CASSYQRGGQETQYF.

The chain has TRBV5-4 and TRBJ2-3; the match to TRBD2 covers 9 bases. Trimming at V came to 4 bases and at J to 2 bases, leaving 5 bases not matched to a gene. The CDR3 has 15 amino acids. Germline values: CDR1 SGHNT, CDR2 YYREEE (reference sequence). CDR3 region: CASSTPSGNTDTQYF. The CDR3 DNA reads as TGTGCCAGCAGCACCCCTAGCGGGAACACAGATACGCAGTATTTT.

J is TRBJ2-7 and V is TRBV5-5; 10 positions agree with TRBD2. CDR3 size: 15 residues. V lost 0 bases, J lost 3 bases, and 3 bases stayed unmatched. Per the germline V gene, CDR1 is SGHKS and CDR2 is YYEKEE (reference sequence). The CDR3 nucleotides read TGTGCCAGCAGCTTGGAACTAGCGGGATACTACGAGCAGTACTTC. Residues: CASSLELAGYYEQYF.